The clone carrying this T cell receptor beta chain occurred many times. This entry belongs to a study of T cell repertoires in cytomegalovirus infection. One entry per CDR3 protein results from TCRdb running MiXCR on the reads. The table shows 560,000 or so distinct CDR3 sequences, with 16% occurring only once. Trimming pared 3 bases from V and 3 bases from J, leaving 12 bases between. The CDR3 totals 14 residues. Sequenced material: CD8+ T cells from PBMCs. The receptor was derived from a human donor in good health (CMV status not recorded). Some clones in this sample may be carry-over from other donors' samples. This sequence joins TRBV12-3 or TRBV12-4 and TRBJ2-7, with D perhaps matching TRBD1 (6 bases). The CDR3 loop is CASSFTGPVYEQYF. The DNA of the CDR3 is TGTGCCAGCAGTTTCACAGGGCCTGTCTACGAGCAGTACTTC.